This T cell receptor beta chain was recovered during a study of CXCR3-negative and CXCR3-positive naive CD8 T cells. UMI labels and 5' RACE were used to prepare the TRB cDNA libraries. TCRdb re-called the 5' RACE reads; one entry per CDR3 protein, DNA not given. The sample yields about 26,000 distinct CDR3 sequences, of which the top ten take up about 2.8%. The CDR3 totals 13 residues. Germline V gene data show CDR1 as MGHRA and CDR2 as YSYEKL. Material: naive CXCR3- CD8+ T cells from blood. Subset defined: CD45RO-CCR7+CD27+CD95- naive CD8+ T cells lacking CXCR3 (TNR3-). The receptor's source is a human donor in good health. Some clones in this sample may be carry-over from other donors' samples. V gene TRBV4-1 combines with J gene TRBJ2-7; TCRdb gives TRBD2 as the D gene, but with no DNA this cannot be confirmed. Here the CDR3 reads CASSQDPGAEQYF.